These 5 T cell receptor beta chains were sequenced from one sample in a study of cytomegalovirus exposure and HLA in healthy donors. The study ran its PCR with 60 Vbeta and 13 Jbeta primers. Profiled with immunoSEQ multiplex PCR; TCRdb holds only in-frame clones, not every one. The table records 150,000 or so clones, about 82% of them present only once. The specimen sequenced was PBMCs. These receptors were taken from a female donor in good health and CMV-seronegative.

The V and J genes are TRBV28 and TRBJ1-2; 8 bases align to TRBD1. Germline V gene data show CDR1 as MDHEN and CDR2 as SYDVKM. The CDR3 contains 13 residues. J gave up 10 bases and V 2 bases, and 6 bases lay outside the gene matches. CDR3 sequence reads: CASSLPDRVPYTF. As DNA, the CDR3 is TGTGCCAGCAGTTTACCGGACAGGGTTCCCTACACCTTC.

The chain has TRBV5-6 and TRBJ2-7, with 7 bases that match TRBD2. This CDR3 is 16 amino acids long. Germline V gives CDR1 SGHDT, CDR2 YYEEEE. V gave up 2 bases and J gave up 0 bases; unmatched junction bases: 8. This CDR3 reads CASSFSGAMSSYEQYF. The CDR3 DNA follows: TGTGCCAGCAGCTTCAGCGGGGCTATGAGCTCCTACGAGCAGTACTTC. The full variable domain, rest sourced from reference TRBV5-6 and TRBJ2-7, is DAGVTQSPTHLIKTRGQQVTLRCSPKSGHDTVSWYQQALGQGPQFIFQYYEEEERQRGNFPDRFSGHQFPNYSSELNVNALLLGDSALYLCASSFSGAMSSYEQYFGPGTRLTVT.

CDR3 region: CASSLDPGKAVNEKLFF. The CDR3 DNA follows: TGTGCCAGCAGCTTGGATCCGGGGAAAGCGGTTAATGAAAAACTGTTTTTT. The V call is TRBV5-5, the J call TRBJ1-4, with D unresolved. The germline CDR1 and CDR2 sequences are SGHKS and YYEKEE (reference sequence). Trimming took off 0 bases at V and 4 bases at J, with 16 bases between the two ends. The CDR3 runs to 17 residues.

The chain joins TRBV4-3 to TRBJ2-1, with D maybe TRBD1 (5 bases). CDR1 LGHNA and CDR2 YSLEER come from the germline V gene. V shed 0 bases and J shed 2 bases, with 14 bases lying between them. This CDR3 is built from 17 residues. The CDR3 nucleotides read TGCGCCAGCAGCCAAGATGACTCGAGACAGACCTACAATGAGCAGTTCTTC. Its protein is CASSQDDSRQTYNEQFF.

The genes are TRBV5-4 and TRBJ2-7; a possible D gene is TRBD2 (5 bases). V gave up 4 bases and J gave up 3 bases, with 17 bases separating them. The germline CDR1 and CDR2 sequences are SGHNT and YYREEE (reference sequence). The CDR3 length is 15 residues. The CDR3 is CASSPGSTPGYEQYF. CDR3 DNA: TGTGCCAGCAGCCCTGGGAGCACCCCGGGCTACGAGCAGTACTTC.